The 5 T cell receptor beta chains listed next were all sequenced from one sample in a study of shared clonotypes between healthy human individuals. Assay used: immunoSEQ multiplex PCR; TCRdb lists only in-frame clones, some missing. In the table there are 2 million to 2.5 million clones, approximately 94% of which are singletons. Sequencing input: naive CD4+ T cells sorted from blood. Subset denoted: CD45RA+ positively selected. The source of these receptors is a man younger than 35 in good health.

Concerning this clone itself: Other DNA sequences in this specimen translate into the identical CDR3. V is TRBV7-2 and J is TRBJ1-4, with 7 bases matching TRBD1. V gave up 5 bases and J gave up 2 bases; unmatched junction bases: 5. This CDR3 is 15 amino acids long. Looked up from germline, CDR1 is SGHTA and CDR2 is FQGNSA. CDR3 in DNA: TGTGCCAGCAGCCGACAGGGCGGGACTAATGAAAAACTGTTTTTT. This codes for CASSRQGGTNEKLFF.

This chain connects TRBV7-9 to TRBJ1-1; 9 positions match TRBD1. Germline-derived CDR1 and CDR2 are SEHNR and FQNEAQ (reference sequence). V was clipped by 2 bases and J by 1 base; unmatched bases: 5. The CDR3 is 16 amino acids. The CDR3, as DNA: TGTGCCAGCAGCTTAACAGGGGGCGCCGCGAACACTGAAGCTTTCTTT. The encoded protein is CASSLTGGAANTEAFF. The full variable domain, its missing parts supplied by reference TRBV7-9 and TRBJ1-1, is DTGVSQNPRHKITKRGQNVTFRCDPISEHNRLYWYRQTLGQGPEFLTYFQNEAQLEKSRLLSDRFSAERPKGSFSTLEIQRTEQGDSAMYLCASSLTGGAANTEAFFGQGTRLTVV.

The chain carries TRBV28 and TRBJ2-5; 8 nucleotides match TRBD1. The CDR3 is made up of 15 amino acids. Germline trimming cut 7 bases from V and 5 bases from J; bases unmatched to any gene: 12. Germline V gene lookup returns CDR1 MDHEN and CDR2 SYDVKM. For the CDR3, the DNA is TGTGCCAGCACCCCCTCGGCAGGGGGCGAGGAGACCCAGTACTTC. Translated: CASTPSAGGEETQYF.

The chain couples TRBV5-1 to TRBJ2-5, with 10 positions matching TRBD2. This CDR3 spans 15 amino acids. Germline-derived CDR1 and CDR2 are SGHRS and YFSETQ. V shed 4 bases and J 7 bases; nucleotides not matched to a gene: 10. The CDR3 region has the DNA TGCGCCAGCAGCCCGCTGTCAGCGGGGGGGGTGACCCAGTACTTC. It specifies CASSPLSAGGVTQYF. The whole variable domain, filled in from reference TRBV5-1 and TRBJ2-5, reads KAGVTQTPRYLIKTRGQQVTLSCSPISGHRSVSWYQQTPGQGLQFLFEYFSETQRNKGNFPGRFSGRQFSNSRSEMNVSTLELGDSALYLCASSPLSAGGVTQYFGPGTRLLVL.

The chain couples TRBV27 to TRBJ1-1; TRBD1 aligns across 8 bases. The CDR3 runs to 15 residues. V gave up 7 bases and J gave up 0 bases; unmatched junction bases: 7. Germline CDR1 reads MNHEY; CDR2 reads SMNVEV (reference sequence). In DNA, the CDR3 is TGTGCCAGCAAATTGGGGGGACAGGTGAACACTGAAGCTTTCTTT. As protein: CASKLGGQVNTEAFF.